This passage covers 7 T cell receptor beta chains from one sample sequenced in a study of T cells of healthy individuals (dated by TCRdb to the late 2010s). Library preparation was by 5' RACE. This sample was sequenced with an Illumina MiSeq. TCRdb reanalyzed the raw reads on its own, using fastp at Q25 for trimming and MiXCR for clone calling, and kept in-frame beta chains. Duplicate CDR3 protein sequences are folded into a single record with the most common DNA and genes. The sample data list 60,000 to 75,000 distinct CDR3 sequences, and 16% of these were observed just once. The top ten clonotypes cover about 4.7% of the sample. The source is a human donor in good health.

In DNA form, the CDR3 reads TGCGCCAGCAGTCAGGCCGTCGAGGCGGGCGCCTACGAGCAGTACTTC. As protein: CASSQAVEAGAYEQYF. The rearrangement joins TRBV4-1 to TRBJ2-7; D might be TRBD2 (5 bases). The CDR3 is 16 amino acids. Germline CDR1 reads MGHRA; CDR2 reads YSYEKL. The germline V and J ends were trimmed by 6 bases and 2 bases, with 20 bases remaining between them.

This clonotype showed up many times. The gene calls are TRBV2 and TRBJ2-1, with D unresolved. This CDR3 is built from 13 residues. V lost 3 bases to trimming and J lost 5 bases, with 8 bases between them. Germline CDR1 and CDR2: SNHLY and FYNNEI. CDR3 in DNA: TGTGCCAGCAGTGATTGGGGAAACAATGAGCAGTTCTTC. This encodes CASSDWGNNEQFF.

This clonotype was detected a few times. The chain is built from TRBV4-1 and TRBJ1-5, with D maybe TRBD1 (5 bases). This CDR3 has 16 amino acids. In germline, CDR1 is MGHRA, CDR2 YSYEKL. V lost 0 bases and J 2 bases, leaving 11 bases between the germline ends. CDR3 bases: TGCGCCAGCAGCCAAGATGCGGAGGGGCGCAATCAGCCCCAGCATTTT. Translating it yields CASSQDAEGRNQPQHF.

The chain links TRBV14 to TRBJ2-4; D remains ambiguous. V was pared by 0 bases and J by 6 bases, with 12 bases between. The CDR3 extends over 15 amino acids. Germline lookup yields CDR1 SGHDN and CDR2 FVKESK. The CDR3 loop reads CASSQDQWPVNIQYF. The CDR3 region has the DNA TGTGCCAGCAGCCAAGACCAATGGCCCGTAAACATTCAGTACTTC.

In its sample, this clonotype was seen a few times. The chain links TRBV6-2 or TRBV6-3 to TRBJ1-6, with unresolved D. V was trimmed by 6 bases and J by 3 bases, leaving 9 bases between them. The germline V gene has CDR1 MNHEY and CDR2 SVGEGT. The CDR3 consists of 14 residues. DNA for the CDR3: TGTGCCAGCAGCCACGACATCTATAATTCACCCCTCCACTTT. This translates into CASSHDIYNSPLHF.

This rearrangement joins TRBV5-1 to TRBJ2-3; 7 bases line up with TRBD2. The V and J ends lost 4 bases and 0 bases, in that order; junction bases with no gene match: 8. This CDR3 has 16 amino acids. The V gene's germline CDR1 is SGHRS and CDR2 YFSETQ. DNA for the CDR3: TGCGCCAGCAGCCCCGGGGACTACCTTAGCACAGATACGCAGTATTTT. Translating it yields CASSPGDYLSTDTQYF.

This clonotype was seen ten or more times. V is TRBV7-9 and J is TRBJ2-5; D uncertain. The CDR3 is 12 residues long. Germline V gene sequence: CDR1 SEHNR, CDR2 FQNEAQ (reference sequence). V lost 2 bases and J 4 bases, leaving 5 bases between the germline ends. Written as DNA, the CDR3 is TGTGCCAGCAGCTTAAGTGGAGAGACCCAGTACTTC. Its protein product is CASSLSGETQYF.